This TCR beta chain was obtained from a study of blood T cell repertoires in COVID-19. Study information: The United States, Italy and Spain provided the acute and convalescent COVID-19 samples. T cells, B-cell-depleted T cells, or PBMCs supplied cDNA or gDNA.

How the authors handled the data: From reference gene primer amplification, estimates of nucleated cell counts were derived. The protocol was immunoSEQ multiplex PCR, while the TCRdb copy is restricted to in-frame clones and leaves out a portion. V and J calls and clone size are as listed in that table; D and trimming were resolved from the DNA. The sample has roughly 150,000 clones, about 85% seen once. The CDR3 contains 13 residues. Germline CDR1 is SGHAT and CDR2 is FQNNGV. V lost 7 bases and J 7 bases, leaving 11 bases between the germline ends. This TCR was sampled from a man between 65 and 85 years old who had recovered from COVID-19. The chain combines TRBV11-2 with TRBJ1-6; no clear D gene. Sequencing input: peripheral blood. The CDR3: CASTIERNSPLHF. DNA for the CDR3: TGTGCCAGCACCATAGAGAGGAATTCACCCCTCCACTTT.